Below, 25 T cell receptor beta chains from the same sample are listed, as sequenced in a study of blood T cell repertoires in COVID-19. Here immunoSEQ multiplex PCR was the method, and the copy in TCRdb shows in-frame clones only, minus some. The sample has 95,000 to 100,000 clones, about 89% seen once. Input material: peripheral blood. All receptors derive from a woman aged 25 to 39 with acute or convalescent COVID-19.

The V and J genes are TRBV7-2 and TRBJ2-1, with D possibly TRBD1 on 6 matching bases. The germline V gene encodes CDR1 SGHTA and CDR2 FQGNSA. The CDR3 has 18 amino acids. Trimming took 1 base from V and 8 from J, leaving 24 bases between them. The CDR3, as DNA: TGTGCCAGCAGCTTAGGGACAGCCACATTCTGGGGGAGTGATGAGCAGTTCTTC. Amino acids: CASSLGTATFWGSDEQFF. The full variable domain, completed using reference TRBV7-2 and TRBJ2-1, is GAGVSQSPSNKVTEKGKDVELRCDPISGHTALYWYRQSLGQGLEFLIYFQGNSAPDKSGLPSDRFSAERTGGSVSTLTIQRTQQEDSAVYLCASSLGTATFWGSDEQFFGPGTRLTVL.

In DNA, the CDR3 is TGTGCCAGCAGCTTAGGGGGACAGGGGTACGAGCAGTACTTC. Its translation: CASSLGGQGYEQYF. The chain joins TRBV7-9 to TRBJ2-7; 10 nucleotides align to TRBD1. The trim removed 1 base at V and 4 bases at J, leaving 1 base unmatched. This CDR3 has 14 residues. CDR1 SEHNR and CDR2 FQNEAQ come from the germline V gene (reference sequence). Using reference TRBV7-9 and TRBJ2-7 for the parts outside the CDR3, the full variable domain is DTGVSQNPRHKITKRGQNVTFRCDPISEHNRLYWYRQTLGQGPEFLTYFQNEAQLEKSRLLSDRFSAERPKGSFSTLEIQRTEQGDSAMYLCASSLGGQGYEQYFGPGTRLTVT.

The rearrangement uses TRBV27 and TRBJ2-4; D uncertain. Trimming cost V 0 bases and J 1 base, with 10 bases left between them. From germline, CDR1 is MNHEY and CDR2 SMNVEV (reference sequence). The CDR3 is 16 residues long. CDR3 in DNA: TGTGCCAGCAGTTTATCACCGAGTTTGGCCAAAAACATTCAGTACTTC. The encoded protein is CASSLSPSLAKNIQYF.

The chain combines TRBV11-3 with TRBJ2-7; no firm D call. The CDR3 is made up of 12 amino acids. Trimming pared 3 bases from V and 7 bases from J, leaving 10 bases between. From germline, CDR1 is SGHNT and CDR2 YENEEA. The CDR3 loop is CASSLTLGEQYF. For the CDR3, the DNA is TGTGCCAGCAGCTTGACCCTCGGGGAGCAGTACTTC.

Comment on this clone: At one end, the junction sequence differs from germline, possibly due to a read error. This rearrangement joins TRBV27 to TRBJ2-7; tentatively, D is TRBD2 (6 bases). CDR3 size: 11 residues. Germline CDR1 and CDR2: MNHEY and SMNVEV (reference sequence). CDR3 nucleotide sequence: TGTGCCACCTCCGGAGGGGAAGACACCACCTTC. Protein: CATSGGEDTTF.

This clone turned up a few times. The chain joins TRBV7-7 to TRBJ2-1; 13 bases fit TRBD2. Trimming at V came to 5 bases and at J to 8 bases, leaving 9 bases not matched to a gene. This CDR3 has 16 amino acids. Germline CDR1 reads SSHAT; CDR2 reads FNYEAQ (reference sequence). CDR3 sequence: CASSPWTSGGIDEQFF. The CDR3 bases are TGTGCCAGCAGCCCATGGACTAGCGGGGGAATCGATGAGCAGTTCTTC. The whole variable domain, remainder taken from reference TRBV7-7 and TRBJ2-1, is GAGVSQSPRYKVTKRGQDVTLRCDPISSHATLYWYQQALGQGPEFLTYFNYEAQPDKSGLPSDRFSAERPEGSISTLTIQRTEQRDSAMYRCASSPWTSGGIDEQFFGPGTRLTVL.

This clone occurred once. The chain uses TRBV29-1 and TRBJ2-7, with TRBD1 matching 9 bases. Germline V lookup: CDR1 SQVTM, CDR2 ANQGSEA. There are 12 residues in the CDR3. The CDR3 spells CGAGQGSYEQYF. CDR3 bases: TGCGGCGCGGGACAGGGCAGCTACGAGCAGTACTTC.

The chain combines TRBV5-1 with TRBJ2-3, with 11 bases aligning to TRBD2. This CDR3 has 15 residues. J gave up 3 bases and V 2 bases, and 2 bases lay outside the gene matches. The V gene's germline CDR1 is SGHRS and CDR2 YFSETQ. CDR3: CASSFGTSGTDTQYF. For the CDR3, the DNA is TGCGCCAGCAGCTTCGGGACTAGCGGTACAGATACGCAGTATTTT.

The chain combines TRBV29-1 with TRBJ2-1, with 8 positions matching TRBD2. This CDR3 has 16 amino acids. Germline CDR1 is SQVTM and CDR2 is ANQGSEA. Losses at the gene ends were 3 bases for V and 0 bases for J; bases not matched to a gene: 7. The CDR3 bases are TGCAGCGTTGAGTCCGTTAGCGGGATCTCCTACAATGAGCAGTTCTTC. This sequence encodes CSVESVSGISYNEQFF.

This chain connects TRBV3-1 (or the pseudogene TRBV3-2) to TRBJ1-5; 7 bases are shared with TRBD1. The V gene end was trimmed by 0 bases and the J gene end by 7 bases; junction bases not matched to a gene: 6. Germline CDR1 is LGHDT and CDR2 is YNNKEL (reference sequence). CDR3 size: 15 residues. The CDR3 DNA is TGTGCCAGCAGCCAAGAACAGGGGCGCTTCCAGCCCCAGCATTTT. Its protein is CASSQEQGRFQPQHF.

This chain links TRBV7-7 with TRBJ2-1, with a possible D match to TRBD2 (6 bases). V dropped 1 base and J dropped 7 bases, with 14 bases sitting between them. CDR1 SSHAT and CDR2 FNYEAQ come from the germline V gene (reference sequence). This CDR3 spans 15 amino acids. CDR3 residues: CASSLEVGGSNEQFF. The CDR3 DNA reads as TGTGCCAGCAGCTTAGAGGTCGGGGGATCTAATGAGCAGTTCTTC.

The chain's CDR3 is CASSLPRAGAYNEQFF. The CDR3 DNA is TGCGCCAGCAGCTTACCCCGGGCGGGGGCTTACAATGAGCAGTTCTTC. The rearrangement uses TRBV5-1 and TRBJ2-1; perhaps TRBD2 as D (7 bases). V was clipped by 2 bases and J by 4 bases, with 16 bases between them. This CDR3 comprises 16 residues. CDR1 and CDR2 from the germline V gene are SGHRS and YFSETQ.

CDR3 amino acids: CASSLALGGHNYEQYF. The CDR3 DNA is TGTGCCAGCAGCTTAGCGTTAGGGGGACACAACTACGAGCAGTACTTC. This chain connects TRBV7-8 to TRBJ2-7; tentatively, D is TRBD1 (6 bases). The V gene's germline CDR1 is SGHVS and CDR2 FQNEAQ. V lost 0 bases, J lost 3 bases, and 15 bases lay in between. The CDR3 loop spans 16 amino acids.

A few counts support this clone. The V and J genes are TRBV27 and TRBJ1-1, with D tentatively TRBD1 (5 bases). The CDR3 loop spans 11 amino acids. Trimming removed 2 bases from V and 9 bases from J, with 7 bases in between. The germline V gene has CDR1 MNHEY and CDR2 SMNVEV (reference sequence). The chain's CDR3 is CASSLGAQAFF. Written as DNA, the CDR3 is TGTGCCAGCAGTTTAGGGGCTCAAGCTTTCTTT.

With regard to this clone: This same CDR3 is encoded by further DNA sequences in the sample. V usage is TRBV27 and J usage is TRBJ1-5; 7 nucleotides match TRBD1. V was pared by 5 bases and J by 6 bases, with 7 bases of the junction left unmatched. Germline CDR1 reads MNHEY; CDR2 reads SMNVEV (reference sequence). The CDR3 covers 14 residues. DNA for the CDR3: TGTGCCAGCAGTCCCGACAGGGAAGGTCAGCCCCAGCATTTT. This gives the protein CASSPDREGQPQHF.

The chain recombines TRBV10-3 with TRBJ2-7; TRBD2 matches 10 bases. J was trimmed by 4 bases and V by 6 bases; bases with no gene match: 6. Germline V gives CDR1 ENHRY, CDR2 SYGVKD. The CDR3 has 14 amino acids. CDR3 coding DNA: TGTGCCATCAGGAGAGCGGGGGGGCAATACGAGCAGTACTTC. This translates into CAIRRAGGQYEQYF.

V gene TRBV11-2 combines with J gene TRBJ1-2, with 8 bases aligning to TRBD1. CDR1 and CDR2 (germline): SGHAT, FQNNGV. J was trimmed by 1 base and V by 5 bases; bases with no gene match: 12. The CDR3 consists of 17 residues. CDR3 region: CASSPRLTGVNNYGYTF. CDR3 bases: TGTGCCAGCAGCCCCCGGCTGACAGGGGTGAATAACTATGGCTACACCTTC. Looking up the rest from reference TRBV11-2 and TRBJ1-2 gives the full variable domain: EAGVAQSPRYKIIEKRQSVAFWCNPISGHATLYWYQQILGQGPKLLIQFQNNGVVDDSQLPKDRFSAERLKGVDSTLKIQPAKLEDSAVYLCASSPRLTGVNNYGYTFGSGTRLTVV.

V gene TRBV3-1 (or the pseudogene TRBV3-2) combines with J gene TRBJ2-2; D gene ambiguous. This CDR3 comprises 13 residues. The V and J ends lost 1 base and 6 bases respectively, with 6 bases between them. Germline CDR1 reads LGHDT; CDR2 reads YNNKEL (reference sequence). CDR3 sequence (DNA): TGTGCCAGCAGCCAAGCACATTCCGGGGAGCTGTTTTTT. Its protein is CASSQAHSGELFF.

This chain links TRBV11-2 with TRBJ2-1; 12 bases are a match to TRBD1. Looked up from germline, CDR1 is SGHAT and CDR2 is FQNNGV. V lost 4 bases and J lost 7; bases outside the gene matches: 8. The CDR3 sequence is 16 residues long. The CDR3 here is CASSSLRDRGPNEQFF. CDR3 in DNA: TGTGCCAGCAGCTCACTCCGGGACAGGGGGCCTAATGAGCAGTTCTTC.

CDR3 DNA: TGTGCCAGCAGTTTACGGAACACCGGGGAGCTGTTTTTT. Encoded protein: CASSLRNTGELFF. The chain has TRBV27 and TRBJ2-2; D not certain. CDR1 is MNHEY and CDR2 is SMNVEV in the germline V gene (reference sequence). This CDR3 region has 13 residues. The ends were cut back, 2 bases at V and 1 base at J, with 2 bases in the middle.

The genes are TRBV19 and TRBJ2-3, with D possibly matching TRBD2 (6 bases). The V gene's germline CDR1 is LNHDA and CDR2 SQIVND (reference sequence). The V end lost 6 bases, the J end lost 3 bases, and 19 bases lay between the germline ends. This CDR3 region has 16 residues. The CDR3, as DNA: TGTGCCAGTAGCCCATTTGGGCGAGGACTAACAGATACGCAGTATTTT. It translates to CASSPFGRGLTDTQYF.

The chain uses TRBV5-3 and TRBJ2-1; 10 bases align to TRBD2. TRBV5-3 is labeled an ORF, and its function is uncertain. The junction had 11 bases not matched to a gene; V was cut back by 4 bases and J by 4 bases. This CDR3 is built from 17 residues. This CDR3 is CARSGRSSGGAYNEQFF. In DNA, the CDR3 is TGTGCCAGAAGCGGCCGATCTAGCGGGGGAGCTTACAATGAGCAGTTCTTC.

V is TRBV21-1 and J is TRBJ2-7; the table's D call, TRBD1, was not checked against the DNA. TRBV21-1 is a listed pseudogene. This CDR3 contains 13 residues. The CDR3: CASTPTGEYEQYF. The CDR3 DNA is TGTGCCAGCACCCCGACAGGGGAGTACGAGCAGTACTTC.

The CDR3 spells CASTDYRAAVYGYTF. The CDR3 nucleotides are TGTGCCAGCACCGACTACAGGGCGGCCGTCTATGGCTACACCTTC. The V gene is TRBV28, the J gene TRBJ1-2; D perhaps matches TRBD1 (6 bases). The CDR3 is 15 residues long. CDR1 and CDR2 from the germline V gene are MDHEN and SYDVKM. V was clipped by 7 bases and J by 4 bases, with 19 bases between them.

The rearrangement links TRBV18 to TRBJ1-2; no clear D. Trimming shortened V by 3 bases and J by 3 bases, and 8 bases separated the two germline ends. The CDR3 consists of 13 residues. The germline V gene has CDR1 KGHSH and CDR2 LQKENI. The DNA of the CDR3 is TGTGCCAGCTCACCGATGGAGGACTATGGCTACACCTTC. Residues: CASSPMEDYGYTF.